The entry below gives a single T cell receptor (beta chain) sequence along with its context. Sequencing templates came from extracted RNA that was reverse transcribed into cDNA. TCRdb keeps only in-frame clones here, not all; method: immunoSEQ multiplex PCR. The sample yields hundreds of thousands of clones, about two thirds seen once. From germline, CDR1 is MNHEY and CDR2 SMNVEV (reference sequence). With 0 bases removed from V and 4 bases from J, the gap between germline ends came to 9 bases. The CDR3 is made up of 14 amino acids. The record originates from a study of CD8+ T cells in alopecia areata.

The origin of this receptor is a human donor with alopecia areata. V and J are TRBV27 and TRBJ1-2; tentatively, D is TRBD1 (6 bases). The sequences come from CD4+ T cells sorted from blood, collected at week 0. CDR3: CASSLSGGGYGYTF. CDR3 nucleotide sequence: TGTGCCAGCAGTTTATCTGGGGGCGGCTATGGCTACACCTTC.